These T cell receptor beta chains were read from a single sample in a study of blood T cell repertoires in COVID-19. Sequencing used immunoSEQ multiplex PCR; TCRdb keeps in-frame clones, though not all of them. This sample has over 250,000 clones, with roughly nine tenths found just once. Sequencing was performed on PBMCs or T cells enriched from blood (not recorded which). The receptors derive from a woman in her sixties who had recovered from COVID-19. Both conserved end residues are part of each CDR3. A D gene is named only where the DNA matches it firmly. The size of a clone is reported for some rows only, either as once, few or many, or as a class for expanded clones.

V gene: TRBV19; J gene: TRBJ2-5; clone size: NA; D gene: TRBD2; CDR3 protein: CASSSSGGSETQYF; CDR3 DNA: TGTGCCAGTAGTAGTAGCGGGGGGTCCGAGACCCAGTACTTC
V gene: TRBV7-6; J gene: TRBJ2-2; clone size: once; D gene: NA; CDR3 protein: CASSLGGGDTGELFF; CDR3 DNA: TGTGCCAGCAGCCTAGGAGGGGGGGACACCGGGGAGCTGTTTTTT
V gene: TRBV28; J gene: TRBJ2-7; clone size: NA; D gene: TRBD1; CDR3 protein: CASTIPRTGGLNF; CDR3 DNA: TGTGCCAGCACTATCCCACGGACAGGGGGTTTAAACTTC
V gene: TRBV6-5; J gene: TRBJ2-1; clone size: once; D gene: TRBD1; CDR3 protein: CASSSGQGYDEQFF; CDR3 DNA: TGTGCCAGCAGTTCGGGACAGGGTTACGATGAGCAGTTCTTC
V gene: TRBV5-1; J gene: TRBJ2-7; clone size: NA; D gene: TRBD2; CDR3 protein: CATRRWVAGSYEQYF; CDR3 DNA: TGCGCCACTCGAAGGTGGGTAGCGGGATCCTACGAGCAGTACTTC
V gene: TRBV30; J gene: TRBJ2-1; clone size: NA; D gene: TRBD2; CDR3 protein: CAWRAPRAGGYNEQFF; CDR3 DNA: TGTGCCTGGAGAGCCCCCCGGGCGGGGGGGTACAATGAGCAGTTCTTC
V gene: TRBV7-9; J gene: TRBJ2-7; clone size: NA; D gene: TRBD2; CDR3 protein: CASSHGTSGRGEQYF; CDR3 DNA: TGTGCCAGCAGCCACGGGACTAGCGGGAGAGGTGAGCAGTACTTC
V gene: TRBV2; J gene: TRBJ2-3; clone size: NA; D gene: TRBD2; CDR3 protein: CASRRTSGSTDTQYF; CDR3 DNA: TGTGCCAGCAGACGGACTAGCGGGAGCACAGATACGCAGTATTTT
V gene: TRBV3-1/TRBV3-2; J gene: TRBJ1-2; clone size: once; D gene: NA; CDR3 protein: CASSHSRLLNYGYTF; CDR3 DNA: TGTGCCAGCAGCCACTCACGACTACTTAACTATGGCTACACCTTC
V gene: TRBV2; J gene: TRBJ2-3; clone size: NA; D gene: NA; CDR3 protein: CASKFELGTDTQYF; CDR3 DNA: TGTGCCAGCAAATTTGAGCTGGGCACAGATACGCAGTATTTT
V gene: TRBV28; J gene: TRBJ1-2; clone size: NA; D gene: NA; CDR3 protein: CASSFPPNYGYTF; CDR3 DNA: TGTGCCAGCAGCTTCCCCCCGAACTATGGCTACACCTTC
V gene: TRBV6-5; J gene: TRBJ2-5; clone size: NA; D gene: TRBD1; CDR3 protein: CASSVTGEETQYF; CDR3 DNA: TGTGCCAGCAGCGTGACAGGGGAAGAGACCCAGTACTTC
V gene: TRBV6-5; J gene: TRBJ1-3; clone size: NA; D gene: TRBD1; CDR3 protein: CASDTGASGNTIYF; CDR3 DNA: TGTGCCAGCGATACAGGGGCCTCTGGAAACACCATATATTTT
V gene: TRBV4-1; J gene: TRBJ1-1; clone size: NA; D gene: NA; CDR3 protein: CASNNRDTEAFF; CDR3 DNA: TGCGCCAGCAATAACAGGGACACTGAAGCTTTCTTT
V gene: TRBV27; J gene: TRBJ1-2; clone size: NA; D gene: TRBD1; CDR3 protein: CASSASGQGYGYTF; CDR3 DNA: TGTGCCAGCAGTGCCTCGGGACAGGGGTATGGCTACACCTTC
V gene: TRBV28; J gene: TRBJ1-4; clone size: NA; D gene: TRBD1; CDR3 protein: CASSGRTGGWELFF; CDR3 DNA: TGTGCCAGCAGCGGGAGGACAGGGGGGTGGGAACTGTTTTTT
V gene: TRBV7-9; J gene: TRBJ2-3; clone size: NA; D gene: TRBD2; CDR3 protein: CASSGTAGSTDTQYF; CDR3 DNA: TGTGCCAGCAGTGGAACAGCGGGGTCCACAGATACGCAGTATTTT
V gene: TRBV7-8; J gene: TRBJ1-2; clone size: NA; D gene: NA; CDR3 protein: CASSLKSGAANYGYTF; CDR3 DNA: TGTGCCAGCAGCTTAAAGAGTGGGGCTGCTAACTATGGCTACACCTTC
V gene: TRBV28; J gene: TRBJ1-1; clone size: NA; D gene: NA; CDR3 protein: CASMGGDFTEAFF; CDR3 DNA: TGTGCCAGCATGGGGGGGGACTTCACTGAAGCTTTCTTT
V gene: TRBV19; J gene: TRBJ2-3; clone size: NA; D gene: TRBD2; CDR3 protein: CASSVVSGRMGDTQYF; CDR3 DNA: TGTGCCAGTAGTGTGGTTAGCGGGAGGATGGGTGATACGCAGTATTTT
V gene: TRBV10-3; J gene: TRBJ1-5; clone size: once; D gene: TRBD1; CDR3 protein: CAISGGQGGSNQPQHF; CDR3 DNA: TGTGCCATCAGTGGGGGACAGGGTGGGAGCAATCAGCCCCAGCATTTT
V gene: TRBV7-9; J gene: TRBJ1-5; clone size: once; D gene: TRBD1; CDR3 protein: CASSSSGQGIGNQPQHF; CDR3 DNA: TGTGCCAGCAGCAGCTCGGGACAGGGAATTGGCAATCAGCCCCAGCATTTT
V gene: TRBV2; J gene: TRBJ1-3; clone size: few; D gene: NA; CDR3 protein: CASCSSGNTIYF; CDR3 DNA: TGTGCCAGCTGCAGCTCTGGAAACACCATATATTTT
V gene: TRBV28; J gene: TRBJ2-3; clone size: NA; D gene: TRBD2; CDR3 protein: CASTLSGAYTDTQYF; CDR3 DNA: TGTGCCAGCACCCTCAGCGGGGCTTACACAGATACGCAGTATTTT
V gene: TRBV28; J gene: TRBJ1-2; clone size: NA; D gene: NA; CDR3 protein: CASSADLLRIYGYTF; CDR3 DNA: TGTGCCAGCAGTGCGGACTTACTACGTATCTATGGCTACACCTTC
V gene: TRBV4-1; J gene: TRBJ2-1; clone size: NA; D gene: TRBD1; CDR3 protein: CASSQGQGALDEQFF; CDR3 DNA: TGCGCCAGCAGCCAAGGACAGGGGGCACTTGATGAGCAGTTCTTC
V gene: TRBV7-3; J gene: TRBJ2-5; clone size: once; D gene: NA; CDR3 protein: CASSALGVEQETQYF; CDR3 DNA: TGTGCCAGCAGCGCCCTAGGGGTCGAACAAGAGACCCAGTACTTC
V gene: TRBV2; J gene: TRBJ1-1; clone size: NA; D gene: TRBD1; CDR3 protein: CASSLPTGGSTEAFF; CDR3 DNA: TGTGCCAGCAGTTTACCGACAGGGGGAAGCACTGAAGCTTTCTTT
V gene: TRBV27; J gene: TRBJ1-5; clone size: NA; D gene: NA; CDR3 protein: CASTPGGGDQPQHF; CDR3 DNA: TGTGCCAGCACCCCTGGTGGGGGGGATCAGCCCCAGCATTTT
V gene: TRBV7-6; J gene: TRBJ2-5; clone size: NA; D gene: NA; CDR3 protein: CASSLAVQQRESPQETQYF; CDR3 DNA: TGTGCCAGCAGCTTAGCAGTTCAACAACGGGAGTCCCCACAAGAGACCCAGTACTTC
V gene: TRBV5-1; J gene: TRBJ1-1; clone size: NA; D gene: NA; CDR3 protein: CASSFTGFNTEAFF; CDR3 DNA: TGCGCCAGCAGCTTTACAGGTTTCAACACTGAAGCTTTCTTT
V gene: TRBV5-1; J gene: TRBJ2-1; clone size: NA; D gene: TRBD2; CDR3 protein: CASSLGLAEGYEQFF; CDR3 DNA: TGCGCCAGCAGCTTAGGACTAGCGGAGGGGTATGAGCAGTTCTTC
V gene: TRBV7-9; J gene: TRBJ2-2; clone size: NA; D gene: TRBD2; CDR3 protein: CASITTSDNTGELFF; CDR3 DNA: TGTGCCAGCATTACGACTAGCGATAACACCGGGGAGCTGTTTTTT
V gene: TRBV28; J gene: TRBJ1-1; clone size: NA; D gene: NA; CDR3 protein: CASSLPQNTEAFF; CDR3 DNA: TGTGCCAGCAGTTTACCCCAGAACACTGAAGCTTTCTTT
V gene: TRBV30; J gene: TRBJ2-5; clone size: NA; D gene: TRBD2; CDR3 protein: CAWDAGLAETQYF; CDR3 DNA: TGTGCCTGGGATGCTGGACTAGCGGAGACCCAGTACTTC
V gene: TRBV9; J gene: TRBJ2-2; clone size: NA; D gene: NA; CDR3 protein: CASSVGRANTGELFF; CDR3 DNA: TGTGCCAGCAGCGTTGGGCGGGCGAACACCGGGGAGCTGTTTTTT
V gene: TRBV9; J gene: TRBJ2-2; clone size: NA; D gene: TRBD2; CDR3 protein: CASSVGGFGTGELFF; CDR3 DNA: TGTGCCAGCAGCGTGGGGGGGTTTGGCACCGGGGAGCTGTTTTTT
V gene: TRBV5-1; J gene: TRBJ2-7; clone size: NA; D gene: NA; CDR3 protein: CASSLAGASRNVEQYF; CDR3 DNA: TGCGCCAGCAGCTTGGCCGGCGCTAGTAGGAACGTCGAGCAGTACTTC
V gene: TRBV3-1/TRBV3-2; J gene: TRBJ2-6; clone size: NA; D gene: TRBD1; CDR3 protein: CASSPVQQGAWGANVLTF; CDR3 DNA: TGTGCCAGCAGTCCCGTTCAACAGGGGGCGTGGGGGGCCAACGTCCTGACTTTC
V gene: TRBV5-1; J gene: TRBJ2-1; clone size: NA; D gene: TRBD2; CDR3 protein: CASSPLSGATYNEQFF; CDR3 DNA: TGCGCCAGCAGCCCTTTAAGCGGGGCCACCTACAATGAGCAGTTCTTC
V gene: TRBV28; J gene: TRBJ1-6; clone size: NA; D gene: NA; CDR3 protein: CASSSPGYNSPLHF; CDR3 DNA: TGTGCCAGCAGCTCTCCAGGGTATAATTCACCCCTCCACTTT
V gene: TRBV7-3; J gene: TRBJ2-1; clone size: NA; D gene: NA; CDR3 protein: CASSSARGSYNEQFF; CDR3 DNA: TGTGCCAGCAGCTCAGCCCGGGGGTCCTACAATGAGCAGTTCTTC
V gene: TRBV11-2; J gene: TRBJ1-6; clone size: NA; D gene: NA; CDR3 protein: CASSPGDSYNSPLHF; CDR3 DNA: TGTGCCAGCAGCCCAGGGGACTCCTATAATTCACCCCTCCACTTT
V gene: TRBV27; J gene: TRBJ1-5; clone size: NA; D gene: NA; CDR3 protein: CASIVESNQPQHF; CDR3 DNA: TGTGCCAGCATAGTTGAGAGCAATCAGCCCCAGCATTTT
V gene: TRBV6-5; J gene: TRBJ1-3; clone size: once; D gene: NA; CDR3 protein: CASTGTGGNTIYF; CDR3 DNA: TGTGCCAGCACTGGCACAGGTGGAAACACCATATATTTT
V gene: TRBV7-2; J gene: TRBJ1-1; clone size: NA; D gene: NA; CDR3 protein: CARRTGVRTEAFF; CDR3 DNA: TGTGCCCGACGGACGGGGGTGAGGACTGAAGCTTTCTTT
V gene: TRBV2; J gene: TRBJ1-4; clone size: NA; D gene: NA; CDR3 protein: CASSGLTGYNEKLFF; CDR3 DNA: TGTGCCAGCAGTGGGCTTACAGGGTATAATGAAAAACTGTTTTTT
V gene: TRBV5-1; J gene: TRBJ2-5; clone size: few; D gene: NA; CDR3 protein: CASSLDSQGTQYF; CDR3 DNA: TGCGCCAGCAGCCTAGACAGTCAAGGGACCCAGTACTTC
V gene: TRBV4-1; J gene: TRBJ2-7; clone size: once; D gene: NA; CDR3 protein: CASSQDYYEQYF; CDR3 DNA: TGCGCCAGCAGCCAAGATTACTACGAGCAGTACTTC
V gene: TRBV7-8; J gene: TRBJ1-2; clone size: NA; D gene: NA; CDR3 protein: CASSSGSAYGYTF; CDR3 DNA: TGTGCCAGCAGCTCCGGGTCAGCATATGGCTACACCTTC
V gene: TRBV11-2; J gene: TRBJ2-7; clone size: few; D gene: NA; CDR3 protein: CASSSRDITYYEQYF; CDR3 DNA: TGTGCCAGCAGCTCCCGGGACATAACCTACTACGAGCAGTACTTC
V gene: TRBV2; J gene: TRBJ2-7; clone size: NA; D gene: NA; CDR3 protein: CASSLRLDSYEQYF; CDR3 DNA: TGTGCCAGCAGTTTGAGACTAGACTCCTACGAGCAGTACTTC
V gene: TRBV7-6; J gene: TRBJ1-5; clone size: once; D gene: NA; CDR3 protein: CASSLGRNQPQHF; CDR3 DNA: TGTGCCAGCAGCTTAGGCAGAAATCAGCCCCAGCATTTT
V gene: TRBV5-4; J gene: TRBJ2-1; clone size: NA; D gene: TRBD2; CDR3 protein: CASSLAGEHNEQFF; CDR3 DNA: TGTGCCAGCAGCTTAGCGGGGGAACACAATGAGCAGTTCTTC
V gene: TRBV2; J gene: TRBJ2-7; clone size: NA; D gene: TRBD1; CDR3 protein: CASSEARQGGDEQYF; CDR3 DNA: TGTGCCAGCAGTGAAGCTCGACAGGGGGGAGACGAGCAGTACTTC
V gene: TRBV19; J gene: TRBJ2-3; clone size: NA; D gene: NA; CDR3 protein: CASSRFAGRSTDTQYF; CDR3 DNA: TGTGCCAGTAGTCGATTTGCGGGAAGAAGCACAGATACGCAGTATTTT
V gene: TRBV28; J gene: TRBJ1-2; clone size: NA; D gene: NA; CDR3 protein: CASSLAGLPYFNYGYTF; CDR3 DNA: TGTGCCAGCAGTTTAGCCGGACTACCTTATTTTAACTATGGCTACACCTTC